This note documents a single T cell receptor beta chain sequence. No antigen is known for it. The germline gives CDR1 GTSNPN, CDR2 SVGIG (reference sequence). The CDR3 is made up of 11 amino acids. V lost 8 bases to trimming and J lost 4 bases; unmatched junction nucleotides: 3. Primers included in the PCR were 60 Vbeta and 13 Jbeta primers. The assay was immunoSEQ multiplex PCR, and TCRdb's table has in-frame clones only and misses some. This table holds 99,000 or so clones, over 60% found once. These data come from a study of cytomegalovirus exposure and HLA in healthy donors. General study findings and limits: Cytomegalovirus-associated TCR beta chains were listed, numbering around 150.

Sequencing was carried out using PBMCs. This chain connects TRBV30 to TRBJ2-7; 9 nucleotides line up with TRBD1. This receptor was obtained from a woman aged 18-29 years in good health and CMV-seropositive. The CDR3 region is CAQQGAYEQYF. CDR3 nucleotide sequence: TGTGCCCAACAGGGGGCGTACGAGCAGTACTTC.